The entry that follows covers one T cell receptor (beta chain) sequence. This clone has more than one count but fewer than ten. The clone's antigen remains unknown. Per-base quality was not reported, and no clone a single base away is much larger than it. Additional DNA sequences in this sample encode the identical CDR3. The data stem from a study of Ad26.COV2.S vaccination and SARS-CoV-2 variants (dated by TCRdb to the early 2020s). Looking at the study overall: Vaccine-arm donors were drawn from COV1001, a multicentre, randomized, double-blind, placebo-controlled phase I-IIa trial of Ad26.COV2.S in healthy adults. Participants in the trial were split at random into five groups of five each, receiving low-dose or high-dose Ad26.COV2.S once or twice, or else placebo on both occasions. TCRbeta repertoire sequencing served as the tool for gauging how specific and how broad the SARS-CoV-2-reactive T cell receptors were following Ad26.COV2.S vaccination. Blinding of investigators to trial group allocation was maintained during experiments and outcome assessment. Ad26.COV2.S was administered intramuscularly at 5 x 10^10 or 1 x 10^11 viral particles, either as a single shot or as two shots given 56 days apart. A total of some 30 samples were included in the TCR-sequenced set, comprising roughly 20 Ad26.COV2.S vaccine recipients, 5 placebo recipients and 8 SARS-CoV-2 convalescent individuals. Overall results and qualifications from the work: Substantial breadth of spike-specific CD8+ and CD4+ T cell responses was reported after vaccination. The authors noted that the TCR breadth and depth analyses may have underestimated total T cell responses. Vaccine and placebo recipients had comparable non-spike TCR breadth, which fits with the vaccine containing only spike. The study was not powered for comparison of responses between vaccine doses or regimens. Compared with placebo recipients, Ad26.COV2.S recipients showed higher spike-specific TCR breadth (P = 0.0014).

Reading the label with the study, this specimen's treatment or condition is: roughly 19 received Ad26.COV2.S at low or high dose, single or two shots; several received placebo; per-sample allocation not given. Repertoires of vaccine and placebo recipients were sequenced from samples taken on day 63 after the first injection. In Cohort 1b, 25 to 30 adults aged 18-55 years were enrolled at a single site in Boston, USA, between 29 July and 7 August 2020. Ad26.COV2.S was a replication-incompetent adenovirus type 26 vector that expressed a prefusion-stabilized SARS-CoV-2 spike protein derived from the original Wuhan strain. The immunoSEQ Assay was used to sequence TCRbeta CDR3 regions. After extraction, genomic DNA underwent amplification by bias-controlled multiplex PCR, followed by high-throughput sequencing. The study's processing was this. Collapsing and filtering of sequences were performed to quantify the absolute abundance of each unique TCRbeta CDR3 region. Usable DNA was measured by amplifying reference genes present in all nucleated cells, and TCRbeta template counts were normalized to that usable DNA to estimate T cell fraction. Repertoire TCRs were annotated as SARS-CoV-2-specific when V gene, CDR3 amino acid sequence and J gene were exactly matched to a known reactive TCR set. The reference SARS-CoV-2 TCR set came from MIRA and was filtered for enrichment in COVID-19-positive ImmuneCODE repertoires, removing public or cross-reactive TCRs. Using the MIRA antigens, annotated TCRs were further analysed by specific ORF or by position within an ORF. Breadth was defined as annotated unique rearrangements over total unique productive rearrangements; depth was the summed frequency of those rearrangements. Group comparisons of TCR breadth used two-sided Wilcoxon rank-sum tests. As stored in TCRdb, this immuneACCESS dataset retains in-frame rearrangements with V and J assigned. A fraction of the clones does not appear; measured against another copy, unresolved V genes explain less than half of the discrepancy, and the remainder lacks a known reason. That table is the source of V, J and clone size, and D and trimming were worked out from the DNA. For this sample there are about 350,000 clones; around 84% appear just once. Around 3% of the sample is in the top ten clones.

The sequence was collected from a person between 18 and 60 years old who received the Ad26.COV2.S COVID-19 vaccine or a placebo. The starting material was peripheral blood, obtained in a trial of Ad26.COV2.S vaccine versus placebo.

The CDR3 sequence is CASSLGQGDQPQHF. In nucleotide form, the sequence is TGCGCCAGCAGCTTGGGACAGGGGGATCAGCCCCAGCATTTT. The chain was built from TRBV5-1 and TRBJ1-5, with 9 central nucleotides matching TRBD1. The germline V and J ends show losses of 0 bases and 5 bases respectively, and no gene match explains 0 bases of the junction. CDR1 and CDR2 were assigned from the germline V gene as SGHRS and YFSETQ. Including the terminal cysteine and phenylalanine, the CDR3 comprises 14 residues. This entry keeps only the CDR3 DNA: 42 bases, framed from base 1.